The clone carrying this T cell receptor (beta chain) was picked up a small number of times. No antigen is known for it. This CDR3 comprises 18 residues. V was clipped by 3 bases and J by 2 bases; unmatched bases: 10. CDR1 is SGHRS, CDR2 YFSETQ, per germline. This sample was taken from a study of response to subunit inactivated influenza vaccine. Study-wide results and limits: Seasonal influenza vaccination, on each occasion, was suggested by the authors to recruit few new T cells.

TCRdb re-called the RT-PCR reads through MiXCR, storing one row per CDR3 protein. The sample lists 710,000 or so distinct CDR3 sequences, 15% to 18% occurring once. The chain is built from TRBV5-1 and TRBJ2-5, with TRBD2 matching over 13 bases. The clonotype originates from a man aged 50 or older who received an inactivated influenza vaccine. The material sequenced was PBMCs from blood, taken 12 days after vaccination. Here the CDR3 reads CASSSYPTSGGVQETQYF. The DNA of the CDR3 is TGCGCCAGCAGCTCCTACCCCACTAGCGGGGGGGTACAAGAGACCCAGTACTTC.